The clone carrying this TCR beta chain appeared once. CD45RO negativity and positive selection for CCR7 defined naive CD8 cells, a population that excluded terminally differentiated effector memory CD45RA+ cells. Sequencing was performed with immunoSEQ multiplex PCR; in TCRdb, only in-frame clones are kept and a portion is missing. The table includes about 680,000 clones, roughly 94% detected once. The source of the sample is a study of shared clonotypes between healthy human individuals. Trimming cost V 5 bases and J 0 bases, with 8 bases left between them. The CDR3 is 14 amino acids. Germline V CDR1 and CDR2: SGHTA, FQGTGA.

The origin of this receptor is a man aged 25 to 45 in good health. The source material was naive CD8+ T cells sorted from blood. The chain couples TRBV7-3 to TRBJ2-1; D unresolved. This CDR3 is CASSDGGSYNEQFF. The CDR3 DNA sequence: TGTGCCAGCAGCGACGGCGGCTCCTACAATGAGCAGTTCTTC.